A single T cell receptor (beta chain) is shown here with its context. The record originates from a study of T cell responses to AZD1222 COVID-19 vaccine. Assay: immunoSEQ multiplex PCR; the TCRdb copy retains only in-frame clones and omits some. Of 130,000 to 150,000 clones detected, approximately 90% appear once; the ten largest clones hold more than 12%. This CDR3 is 14 amino acids long. The germline V gene has CDR1 MNHEY and CDR2 SVGAGI. V was pared by 2 bases and J by 4 bases, with 4 bases of the junction left unmatched. This rearrangement joins TRBV6-5 to TRBJ2-7; 8 nucleotides match TRBD1. Here the sequenced sample was peripheral blood, taken on day 0 of AZD1222 vaccination. The receptor was derived from an adult in good health. In DNA, the CDR3 is TGTGCCAGCAGTTACGGGGGACAGGATTACGAGCAGTACTTC. Translating it yields CASSYGGQDYEQYF.